The sequence of this T cell receptor (beta chain) was determined in a study of CD8+ T cells in alopecia areata. Study-level background: The study gave treated patients oral tofacitinib at 5 to 10 mg twice daily.

RNA extraction was followed by reverse transcription into cDNA, which acted as the sequencing template. Sequencing was performed with immunoSEQ multiplex PCR; in TCRdb, only in-frame clones are kept and a portion is missing. Of some 95,000 clones listed, about 40% were seen once; the top ten hold about 0.79%. V was clipped by 4 bases and J by 6 bases; unmatched bases: 12. The germline V gene encodes CDR1 SGHRS and CDR2 YFSETQ. The CDR3 is made up of 16 amino acids. The sequencing input was CD4+ T cells sorted from blood. The receptor was derived from a human donor with alopecia areata. V and J are TRBV5-1 and TRBJ2-1; 8 bases map to TRBD1. CDR3 protein: CASSPSDRVLANEQFF. DNA of the CDR3: TGCGCCAGCAGCCCCTCGGACAGGGTTCTTGCCAATGAGCAGTTCTTC.